The present entry profiles one T cell receptor beta chain with its context. This entry belongs to a study of T cell changes during pregnancy in multiple sclerosis. Sequenced by immunoSEQ multiplex PCR; TCRdb stores in-frame clones only, minus some. The sample lists roughly 40,000 clones; about 90% were seen once. This specimen was CD4+ T cells from peripheral blood mononuclear cells, taken after pregnancy. The TCR originated in a female donor in good health, enrolled as a control in a pregnancy study.

CDR3 sequence: CASSVGSNTEAFF. The CDR3 nucleotides read TGTGCCAGCAGCGTAGGGAGTAACACTGAAGCTTTCTTT. This chain joins TRBV9 and TRBJ1-1, with D uncertain. The CDR3 has 13 amino acids. Germline V gene lookup returns CDR1 SGDLS and CDR2 YYNGEE. Trimming took 0 bases from V and 2 from J, leaving 5 bases between them.